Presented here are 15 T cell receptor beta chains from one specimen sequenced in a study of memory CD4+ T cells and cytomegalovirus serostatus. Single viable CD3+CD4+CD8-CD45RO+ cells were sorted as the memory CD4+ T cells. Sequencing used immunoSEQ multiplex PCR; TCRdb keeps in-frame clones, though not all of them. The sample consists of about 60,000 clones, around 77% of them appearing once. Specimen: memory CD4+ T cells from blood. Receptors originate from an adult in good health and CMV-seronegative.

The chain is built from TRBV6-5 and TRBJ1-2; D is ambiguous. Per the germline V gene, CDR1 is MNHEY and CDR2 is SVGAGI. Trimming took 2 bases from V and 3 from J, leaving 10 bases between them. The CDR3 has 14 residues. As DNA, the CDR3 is TGTGCCAGCAGTTACCACCCCGTAGACTATGGCTACACCTTC. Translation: CASSYHPVDYGYTF.

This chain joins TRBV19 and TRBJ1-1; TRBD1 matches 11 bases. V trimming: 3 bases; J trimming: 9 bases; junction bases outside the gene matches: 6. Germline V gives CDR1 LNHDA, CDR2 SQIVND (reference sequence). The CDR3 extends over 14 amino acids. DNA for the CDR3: TGTGCCAGTAGTATCACCGGGACAGGGGGGAAAGCTTTCTTT. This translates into CASSITGTGGKAFF.

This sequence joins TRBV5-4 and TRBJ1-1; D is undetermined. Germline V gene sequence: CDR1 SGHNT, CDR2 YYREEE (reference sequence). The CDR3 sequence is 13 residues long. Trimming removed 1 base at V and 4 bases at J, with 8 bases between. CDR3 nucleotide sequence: TGTGCCAGCAGCTTGCCCGCTACCACTGAAGCTTTCTTT. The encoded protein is CASSLPATTEAFF. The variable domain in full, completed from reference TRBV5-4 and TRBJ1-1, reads ETGVTQSPTHLIKTRGQQVTLRCSSQSGHNTVSWYQQALGQGPQFIFQYYREEENGRGNFPPRFSGLQFPNYSSELNVNALELDDSALYLCASSLPATTEAFFGQGTRLTVV.

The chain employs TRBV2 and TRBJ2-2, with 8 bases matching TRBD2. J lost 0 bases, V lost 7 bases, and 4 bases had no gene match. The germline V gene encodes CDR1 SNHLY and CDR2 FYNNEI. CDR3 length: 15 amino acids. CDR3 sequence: CASKRGRSNTGELFF. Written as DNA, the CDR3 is TGTGCCAGCAAACGCGGGAGGTCGAACACCGGGGAGCTGTTTTTT.

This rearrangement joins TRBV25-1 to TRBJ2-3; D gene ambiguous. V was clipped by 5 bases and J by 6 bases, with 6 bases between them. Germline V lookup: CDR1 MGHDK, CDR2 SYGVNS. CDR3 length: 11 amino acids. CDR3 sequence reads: CASSLGDTQYF. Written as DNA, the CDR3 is TGTGCCAGCAGTCTGGGGGATACGCAGTATTTT.

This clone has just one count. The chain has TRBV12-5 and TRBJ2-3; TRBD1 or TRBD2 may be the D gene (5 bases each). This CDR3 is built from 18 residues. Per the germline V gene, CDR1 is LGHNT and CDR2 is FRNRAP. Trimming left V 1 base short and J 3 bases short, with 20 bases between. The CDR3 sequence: CASGLGLGTALPTDTQYF. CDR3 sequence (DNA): TGTGCTAGTGGTTTGGGCCTGGGGACCGCGCTCCCTACAGATACGCAGTATTTT.

As DNA, the CDR3 is TGTGCCTGGAGTGTTCTGGGGGCCACTGAAGCTTTCTTT. Translation gives CAWSVLGATEAFF. V gene TRBV30 combines with J gene TRBJ1-1; tentatively, D is TRBD1 (6 bases). V was pared by 0 bases and J by 4 bases, with 9 bases between. The CDR3 consists of 13 residues. Germline V gene sequence: CDR1 GTSNPN, CDR2 SVGIG (reference sequence).

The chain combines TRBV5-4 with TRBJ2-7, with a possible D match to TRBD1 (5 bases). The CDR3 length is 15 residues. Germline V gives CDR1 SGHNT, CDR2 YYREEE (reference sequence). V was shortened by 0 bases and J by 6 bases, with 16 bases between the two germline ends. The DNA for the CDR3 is TGTGCCAGCAGCTTGGCCCTATCAGGGAAACGCGAGCAGTACTTC. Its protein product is CASSLALSGKREQYF.

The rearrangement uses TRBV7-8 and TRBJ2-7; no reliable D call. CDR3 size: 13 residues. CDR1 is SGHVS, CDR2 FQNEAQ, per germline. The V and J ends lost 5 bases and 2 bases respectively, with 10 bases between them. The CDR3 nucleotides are TGTGCCAGCAGCCGTGAGACCGCCTACGAGCAGTACTTC. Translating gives CASSRETAYEQYF.

The CDR3 reads CASSPYAAGGHEQYF. For the CDR3, the DNA is TGTGCCAGCTCACCTTACGCCGCCGGGGGACACGAGCAGTACTTC. The rearrangement joins TRBV18 to TRBJ2-7; tentative D call: TRBD2 (6 bases). CDR1 KGHSH and CDR2 LQKENI come from the germline V gene. The CDR3 loop spans 15 amino acids. Trimming shortened V by 3 bases and J by 5 bases, and 17 bases separated the two germline ends. Full variable domain (outside the CDR3, taken from reference TRBV18 and TRBJ2-7): NAGVMQNPRHLVRRRGQEARLRCSPMKGHSHVYWYRQLPEEGLKFMVYLQKENIIDESGMPKERFSAEFPKEGPSILRIQQVVRGDSAAYFCASSPYAAGGHEQYFGPGTRLTVT.

CDR3 nucleotide sequence: TGTGCCAGCAGCTTGTCCCGCCAAAAGCCCCAGCATTTT. Residues: CASSLSRQKPQHF. V and J are TRBV5-6 and TRBJ1-5; D gene uncertain. Looked up from germline, CDR1 is SGHDT and CDR2 is YYEEEE. Trimming left V 1 base short and J 8 bases short, with 10 bases between. The CDR3 has 13 residues.

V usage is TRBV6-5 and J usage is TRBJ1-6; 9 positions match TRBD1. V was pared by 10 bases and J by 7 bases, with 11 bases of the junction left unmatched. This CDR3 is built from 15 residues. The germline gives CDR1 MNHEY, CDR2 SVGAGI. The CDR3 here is CANELPGQGNSPLHF. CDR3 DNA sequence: TGTGCCAACGAATTACCGGGACAGGGAAATTCACCCCTCCACTTT.

CDR3 DNA sequence: TGCGCCAGCAGCTTTAGGGTAGCGGGTGGGAGCTCCTACAATGAGCAGTTCTTC. Encoded protein: CASSFRVAGGSSYNEQFF. This chain uses TRBV5-1 with TRBJ2-1, with 7 bases that match TRBD2. V trimming: 2 bases; J trimming: 0 bases; junction bases outside the gene matches: 11. The CDR3 runs 18 residues. CDR1 and CDR2 from the germline V gene are SGHRS and YFSETQ. Full variable domain (outside the CDR3, taken from reference TRBV5-1 and TRBJ2-1): KAGVTQTPRYLIKTRGQQVTLSCSPISGHRSVSWYQQTPGQGLQFLFEYFSETQRNKGNFPGRFSGRQFSNSRSEMNVSTLELGDSALYLCASSFRVAGGSSYNEQFFGPGTRLTVL.

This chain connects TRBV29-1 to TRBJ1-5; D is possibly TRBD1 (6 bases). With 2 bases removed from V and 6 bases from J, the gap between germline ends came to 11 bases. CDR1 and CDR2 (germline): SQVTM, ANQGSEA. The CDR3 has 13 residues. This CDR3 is CSVEQGNSQPQHF. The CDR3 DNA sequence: TGCAGCGTTGAACAGGGGAATAGTCAGCCCCAGCATTTT. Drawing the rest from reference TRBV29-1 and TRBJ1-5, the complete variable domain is SAVISQKPSRDICQRGTSLTIQCQVDSQVTMMFWYRQQPGQSLTLIATANQGSEATYESGFVIDKFPISRPNLTFSTLTVSNMSPEDSSIYLCSVEQGNSQPQHFGDGTRLSIL.

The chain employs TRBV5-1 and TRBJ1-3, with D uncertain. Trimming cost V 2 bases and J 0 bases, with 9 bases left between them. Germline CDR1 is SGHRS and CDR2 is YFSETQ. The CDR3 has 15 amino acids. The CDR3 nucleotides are TGCGCCAGCAGCTTTGACGGGCCCTCTGGAAACACCATATATTTT. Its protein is CASSFDGPSGNTIYF.